This TCR beta chain was recovered during a study of metastatic and nonmetastatic thyroid tumors. This clone was observed many times. No antigen is known for it. Study-level points and caveats: Benign nodules reportedly had significantly lower TCR beta diversity than malignant thyroid tumors in blood and tumor.

Per germline, CDR1 LNHDA and CDR2 SQIVND (reference sequence). The CDR3 totals 12 residues. V was trimmed by 5 bases and J by 5 bases, leaving 7 bases between them. Among the patients, none had received any treatment before thyroid surgery. TCRdb reassembled clones from the PCR reads with MiXCR. The table lists tens of thousands of clones, around a sixth of them singletons, with approximately 7% in the top ten. The clonotype comes from a female donor with papillary thyroid cancer or a benign thyroid nodule (not recorded which). Some clones in this sample may be carry-over from other donors' samples. Sequencing used blood. The rearrangement links TRBV19 to TRBJ2-1; D is undetermined. The CDR3 protein is CASSRTNNEQFF. The CDR3 coding sequence is TGTGCCAGTAGTCGGACCAACAATGAGCAGTTCTTC.